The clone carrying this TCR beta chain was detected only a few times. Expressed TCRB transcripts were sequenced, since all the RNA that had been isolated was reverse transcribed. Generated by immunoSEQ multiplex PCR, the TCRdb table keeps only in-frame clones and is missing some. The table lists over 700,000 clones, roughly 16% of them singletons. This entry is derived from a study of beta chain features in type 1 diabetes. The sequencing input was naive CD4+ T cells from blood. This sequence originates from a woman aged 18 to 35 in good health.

The CDR3 nucleotides are TGTGCCAGTAGTCCTCGCGCAGGGCTAGCGGGAGCTAGGAACACCGGGGAGCTGTTTTTT. It encodes CASSPRAGLAGARNTGELFF. V and J are TRBV19 and TRBJ2-2, with 10 bases fitting TRBD2. The V segment lost 5 bases and the J segment 1 base; nucleotides outside the gene matches: 16. The V gene's germline CDR1 is LNHDA and CDR2 SQIVND (reference sequence). The CDR3 extends over 20 amino acids.